A single sample gave rise to the 14 T cell receptor beta chains below, sequenced in a study of T cells after yellow fever vaccination (dated by TCRdb to 2018 to 2020). Libraries were constructed by 5' RACE. Sequencing was performed on an Illumina HiSeq 2500. TCRdb cleaned the public reads at Q25 with fastp, built clones with MiXCR and kept in-frame beta chains. Each CDR3 protein appears once, grouped with its most common genes and DNA. For this sample the table gives hundreds of thousands of distinct CDR3 sequences, of which over 15% were detected only once. The top ten clones comprise over 11% of the sample. The sample's treatment or condition label, in plain terms: live attenuated yellow fever vaccine strain. The sequencing here drew on PBMCs, taken 15 days after the yellow fever booster vaccination. The receptor set was obtained from a man aged 25 to 45 who received the YFV17D yellow fever vaccine.

With respect to this clonotype: One junction end disagrees with the germline gene, perhaps due to a read error. The V and J genes are TRBV18 and TRBJ2-1, with a weak D call TRBD2 (5 bases). The germline V gene encodes CDR1 KGHSH and CDR2 LQKENI. CDR3 length equals 12 residues. CDR3 nucleotide sequence: TGTGACAGCTCGGGAACTTACAATGAGCAGTTCTTC. Encoded protein: CDSSGTYNEQFF.

The V and J genes are TRBV20-1 and TRBJ2-3; D unclear. V lost 3 bases and J 1 base, leaving 8 bases between the germline ends. The germline V gene has CDR1 DFQATT and CDR2 SNEGSKA (reference sequence). The length of the CDR3 is 13 residues. The CDR3 region is CSASLGRTDTQYF. In DNA form, the CDR3 reads TGCAGTGCTAGCTTGGGTCGCACAGATACGCAGTATTTT.

This clonotype occurred a few times. The rearrangement uses TRBV2 and TRBJ2-1; TRBD2 aligns across 11 bases. With V trimmed by 2 bases and J by 7 bases, 7 bases remained unmatched. Germline CDR1 SNHLY, CDR2 FYNNEI. The CDR3 extends over 16 amino acids. The CDR3 region has the DNA TGTGCCAGCAGTGAATATACTAGCGGGAGTTTTAATGAGCAGTTCTTC. It encodes CASSEYTSGSFNEQFF.

Only a few counts were recorded for this clonotype. CDR3 residues: CASIPKGGRAGNEQFF. DNA of the CDR3: TGTGCCAGCATTCCAAAGGGCGGGAGGGCCGGCAATGAGCAGTTCTTC. V and J are TRBV7-2 and TRBJ2-1, with 9 bases lining up with TRBD2. Germline values: CDR1 SGHTA, CDR2 FQGNSA. Losses at the gene ends were 7 bases for V and 6 bases for J; bases not matched to a gene: 13. CDR3 length: 16 amino acids.

The gene calls are TRBV30 and TRBJ2-2; D perhaps matches TRBD2 (6 bases). Per the germline V gene, CDR1 is GTSNPN and CDR2 is SVGIG (reference sequence). The CDR3 consists of 14 residues. The V end lost 6 bases, the J end lost 0 bases, and 11 bases lay between the germline ends. The chain's CDR3 is CACRPGANTGELFF. DNA for the CDR3: TGTGCCTGCAGACCGGGAGCGAACACCGGGGAGCTGTTTTTT.

This clonotype was observed a handful of times. The V gene is TRBV12-3 or TRBV12-4, the J gene TRBJ1-5; D perhaps matches TRBD1 (6 bases). This CDR3 is 13 amino acids long. Trimming left V 5 bases short and J 5 bases short, with 10 bases between. The CDR3 DNA follows: TGTGCCAGCAGTCCGGGGGGCTATCAGCCCCAGCATTTT. Translation gives CASSPGGYQPQHF.

V is TRBV7-2 and J is TRBJ2-4; D not resolved. The CDR3 sequence is 16 residues long. The V gene lost 6 bases and the J gene lost 0 bases, with 15 bases spanning the gap. The V gene's germline CDR1 is SGHTA and CDR2 FQGNSA. In DNA, the CDR3 is TGTGCCAGCAGTTTCGCTCTTAACCTAGCCAAAAACATTCAGTACTTC. Protein product: CASSFALNLAKNIQYF. The full variable domain, rest sourced from reference TRBV7-2 and TRBJ2-4, is GAGVSQSPSNKVTEKGKDVELRCDPISGHTALYWYRQSLGQGLEFLIYFQGNSAPDKSGLPSDRFSAERTGGSVSTLTIQRTQQEDSAVYLCASSFALNLAKNIQYFGAGTRLSVL.

This clonotype was detected only a few times. V and J are TRBV2 and TRBJ2-2; no reliable D call. Deletions cut 3 bases from V and 4 bases from J, with 6 bases between. The germline CDR1 and CDR2 sequences are SNHLY and FYNNEI. The CDR3 spans 13 residues. CDR3 sequence reads: CASSEGFTGELFF. CDR3 DNA: TGTGCCAGCAGTGAGGGTTTCACCGGGGAGCTGTTTTTT.

This clonotype appeared a few times. The chain is built from TRBV29-1 and TRBJ2-7; D is perhaps TRBD2 (6 bases). This CDR3 contains 12 residues. Germline values: CDR1 SQVTM, CDR2 ANQGSEA. Trimming shortened V by 6 bases and J by 3 bases, and 12 bases separated the two germline ends. The CDR3 spells CSVQGGNYEQYF. DNA for the CDR3: TGCAGCGTCCAAGGCGGGAACTACGAGCAGTACTTC.

The table lists this clonotype with a few counts. The chain recombines TRBV7-2 with TRBJ1-2, with 7 nucleotides matching TRBD1. The length of the CDR3 is 15 residues. The V gene's germline CDR1 is SGHTA and CDR2 FQGNSA. J was trimmed by 10 bases and V by 5 bases; bases with no gene match: 16. The CDR3 is CASSPSLVQGRDYTF. As DNA, the CDR3 is TGTGCCAGCAGCCCCTCGTTGGTACAGGGGAGGGACTACACCTTC.

This clonotype was found a few times. The chain links TRBV4-2 to TRBJ2-5; a weak D match, TRBD1 (6 bases). This CDR3 region has 15 residues. From germline, CDR1 is LGHNA and CDR2 YNFKEQ. V was pared by 0 bases and J by 5 bases, with 13 bases between. DNA for the CDR3: TGTGCCAGCAGCCAAGATTCTCAGAGGGGGGAGACCCAGTACTTC. This codes for CASSQDSQRGETQYF.

This clonotype showed up just a few times. V gene TRBV10-3 combines with J gene TRBJ1-2; maybe TRBD1 (6 bases). The germline CDR1 and CDR2 sequences are ENHRY and SYGVKD. The CDR3 is made up of 14 amino acids. Trimming removed 4 bases at V and 8 bases at J, with 17 bases between. DNA of the CDR3: TGTGCCATCAGTGGAGGGACACAGGACGGCGGCTACACCTTC. Protein sequence: CAISGGTQDGGYTF.

In its sample, this clonotype was seen a few times. The rearrangement joins TRBV20-1 to TRBJ2-7, with TRBD2 matching 7 bases. This CDR3 has 12 amino acids. V lost 5 bases, J lost 7 bases, and 8 bases stayed unmatched. The germline gives CDR1 DFQATT, CDR2 SNEGSKA (reference sequence). The CDR3 loop is CSADMGAGEQYF. The DNA of the CDR3 is TGCAGTGCTGACATGGGAGCGGGGGAGCAGTACTTC.

This chain uses TRBV20-1 with TRBJ2-1, with 8 bases lining up with TRBD2. Looked up from germline, CDR1 is DFQATT and CDR2 is SNEGSKA (reference sequence). J gave up 4 bases and V 0 bases, and 11 bases lay outside the gene matches. The CDR3 is made up of 17 amino acids. The CDR3 region is CSARDRAGGYFYNEQFF. DNA for the CDR3: TGCAGTGCTAGAGATAGGGCGGGAGGTTACTTTTACAATGAGCAGTTCTTC.